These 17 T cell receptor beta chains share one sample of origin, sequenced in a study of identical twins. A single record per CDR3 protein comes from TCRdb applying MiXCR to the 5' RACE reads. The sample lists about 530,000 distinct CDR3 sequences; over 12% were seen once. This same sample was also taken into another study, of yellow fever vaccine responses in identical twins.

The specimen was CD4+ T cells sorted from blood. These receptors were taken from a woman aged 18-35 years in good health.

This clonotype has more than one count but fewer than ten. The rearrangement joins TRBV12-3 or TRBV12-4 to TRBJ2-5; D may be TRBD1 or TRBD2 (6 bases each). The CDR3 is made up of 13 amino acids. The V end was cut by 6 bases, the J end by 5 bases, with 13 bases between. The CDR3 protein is CASRAQGGETQYF. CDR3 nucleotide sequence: TGTGCCAGCAGAGCACAGGGAGGCGAGACCCAGTACTTC.

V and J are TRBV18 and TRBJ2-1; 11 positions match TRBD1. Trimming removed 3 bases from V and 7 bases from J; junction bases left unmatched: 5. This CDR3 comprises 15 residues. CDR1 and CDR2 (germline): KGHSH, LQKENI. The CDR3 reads CASSPGQGARNEQFF. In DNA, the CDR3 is TGTGCCAGCTCACCCGGACAGGGGGCCCGGAATGAGCAGTTCTTC.

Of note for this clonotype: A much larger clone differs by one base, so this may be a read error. The CDR3 DNA sequence: TGTACCAGCAGCTTAACAGCGGGACCTCCCACAGATACGCAGTATTTT. It codes for CTSSLTAGPPTDTQYF. V and J are TRBV7-2 and TRBJ2-3; the match to TRBD2 covers 7 bases. J lost 2 bases, V lost 2 bases, and 7 bases had no gene match. Germline V lookup: CDR1 SGHTA, CDR2 FQGNSA. The CDR3 contains 16 residues.

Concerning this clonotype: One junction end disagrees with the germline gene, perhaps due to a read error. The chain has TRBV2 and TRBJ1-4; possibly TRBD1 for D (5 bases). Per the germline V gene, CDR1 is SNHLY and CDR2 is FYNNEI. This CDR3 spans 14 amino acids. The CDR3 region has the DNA TGTGCCAGCAGGGAAGGGGCCGGGTATGAAAAACTGTTTTTT. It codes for CASREGAGYEKLFF.

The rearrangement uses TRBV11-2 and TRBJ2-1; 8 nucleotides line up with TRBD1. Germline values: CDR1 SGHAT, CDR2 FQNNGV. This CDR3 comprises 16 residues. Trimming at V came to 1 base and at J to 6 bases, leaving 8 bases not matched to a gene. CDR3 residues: CASSLVAGGNGNEQFF. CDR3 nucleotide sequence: TGTGCCAGCAGCTTAGTAGCAGGGGGCAATGGCAATGAGCAGTTCTTC.

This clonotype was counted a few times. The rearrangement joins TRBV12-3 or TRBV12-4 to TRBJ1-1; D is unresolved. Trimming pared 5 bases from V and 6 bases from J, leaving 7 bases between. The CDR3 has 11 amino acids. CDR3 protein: CASSSVAEAFF. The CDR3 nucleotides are TGTGCCAGCAGTAGTGTAGCTGAAGCTTTCTTT.

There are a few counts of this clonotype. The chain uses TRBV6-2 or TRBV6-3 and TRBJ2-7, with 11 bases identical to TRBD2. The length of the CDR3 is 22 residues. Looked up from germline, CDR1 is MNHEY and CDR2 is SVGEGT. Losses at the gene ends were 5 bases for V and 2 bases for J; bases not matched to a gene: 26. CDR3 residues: CASSPRWARTPGIAGGPYEQYF. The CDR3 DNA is TGTGCCAGCAGTCCCCGGTGGGCCAGGACACCCGGAATAGCGGGAGGGCCCTACGAGCAGTACTTC.

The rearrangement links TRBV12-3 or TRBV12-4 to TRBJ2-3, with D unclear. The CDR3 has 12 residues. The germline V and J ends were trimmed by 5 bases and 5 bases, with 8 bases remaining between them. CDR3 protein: CASSAQIDTQYF. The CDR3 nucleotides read TGTGCCAGCAGTGCCCAGATAGATACGCAGTATTTT.

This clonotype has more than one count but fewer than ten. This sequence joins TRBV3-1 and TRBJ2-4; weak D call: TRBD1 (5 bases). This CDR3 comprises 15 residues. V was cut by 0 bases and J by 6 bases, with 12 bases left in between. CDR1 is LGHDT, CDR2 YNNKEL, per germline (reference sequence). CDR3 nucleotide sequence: TGTGCCAGCAGCCAAGATCCCCCGGACACAAACATTCAGTACTTC. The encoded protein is CASSQDPPDTNIQYF. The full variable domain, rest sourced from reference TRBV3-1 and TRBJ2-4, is DTAVSQTPKYLVTQMGNDKSIKCEQNLGHDTMYWYKQDSKKFLKIMFSYNNKELIINETVPNRFSPKSPDKAHLNLHINSLELGDSAVYFCASSQDPPDTNIQYFGAGTRLSVL.

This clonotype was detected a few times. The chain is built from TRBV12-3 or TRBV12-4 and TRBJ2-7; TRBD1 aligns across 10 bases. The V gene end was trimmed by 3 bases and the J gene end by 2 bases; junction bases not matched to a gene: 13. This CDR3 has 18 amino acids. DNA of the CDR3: TGTGCCAGCAGTTTTACCTTTTTTGGGACAGGGGTCCCCTACGAGCAGTACTTC. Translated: CASSFTFFGTGVPYEQYF.

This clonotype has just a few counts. The CDR3 DNA follows: TGTGCCAGCAGGCGTACCGGGACAGGGTTCGGGAACACTGAAGCTTTCTTT. Translating it yields CASRRTGTGFGNTEAFF. This rearrangement joins TRBV12-3 or TRBV12-4 to TRBJ1-1; 9 nucleotides line up with TRBD1. The CDR3 has 17 residues. Trimming at V came to 6 bases and at J to 1 base, leaving 12 bases not matched to a gene.

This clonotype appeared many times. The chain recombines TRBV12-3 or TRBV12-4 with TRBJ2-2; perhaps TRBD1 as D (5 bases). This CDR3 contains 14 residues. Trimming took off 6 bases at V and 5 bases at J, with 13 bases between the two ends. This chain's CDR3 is CASSLRQGTGELFF. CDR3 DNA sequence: TGTGCCAGCAGCTTAAGGCAGGGTACCGGGGAGCTGTTTTTT.

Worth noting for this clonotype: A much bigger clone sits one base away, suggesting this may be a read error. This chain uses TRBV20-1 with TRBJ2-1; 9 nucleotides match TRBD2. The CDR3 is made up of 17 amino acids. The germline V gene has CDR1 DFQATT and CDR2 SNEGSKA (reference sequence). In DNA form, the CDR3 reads TGCTGTGCTAGAGATCTCAGCGGGAGGAGGTCCTACAATGAGCAGTTCTTC. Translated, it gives CCARDLSGRRSYNEQFF.

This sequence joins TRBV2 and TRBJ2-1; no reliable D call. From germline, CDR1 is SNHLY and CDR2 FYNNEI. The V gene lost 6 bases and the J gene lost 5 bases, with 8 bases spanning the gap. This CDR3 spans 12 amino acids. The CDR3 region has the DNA TGTGCCAGCAGGGTTCCCAACAATGAGCAGTTCTTC. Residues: CASRVPNNEQFF.

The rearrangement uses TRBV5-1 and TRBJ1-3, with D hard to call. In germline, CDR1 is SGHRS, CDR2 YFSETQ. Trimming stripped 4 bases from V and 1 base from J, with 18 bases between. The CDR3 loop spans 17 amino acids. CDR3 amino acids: CASSPRTPGVSGNTIYF. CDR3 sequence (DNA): TGCGCCAGCAGCCCCCGCACCCCTGGGGTATCTGGAAACACCATATATTTT.

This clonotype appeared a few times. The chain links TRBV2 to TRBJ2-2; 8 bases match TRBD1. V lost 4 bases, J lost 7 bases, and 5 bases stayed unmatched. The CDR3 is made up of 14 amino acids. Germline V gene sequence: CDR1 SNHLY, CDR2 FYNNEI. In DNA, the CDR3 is TGTGCCAGCAGTGGACAGGGGTCGAGCGGGGAGCTGTTTTTT. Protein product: CASSGQGSSGELFF.

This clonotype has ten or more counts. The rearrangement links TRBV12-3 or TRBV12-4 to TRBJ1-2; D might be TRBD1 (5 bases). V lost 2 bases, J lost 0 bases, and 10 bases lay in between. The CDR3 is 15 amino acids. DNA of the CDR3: TGTGCCAGCAGTTTAAGACAGATCCCTAACTATGGCTACACCTTC. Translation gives CASSLRQIPNYGYTF.